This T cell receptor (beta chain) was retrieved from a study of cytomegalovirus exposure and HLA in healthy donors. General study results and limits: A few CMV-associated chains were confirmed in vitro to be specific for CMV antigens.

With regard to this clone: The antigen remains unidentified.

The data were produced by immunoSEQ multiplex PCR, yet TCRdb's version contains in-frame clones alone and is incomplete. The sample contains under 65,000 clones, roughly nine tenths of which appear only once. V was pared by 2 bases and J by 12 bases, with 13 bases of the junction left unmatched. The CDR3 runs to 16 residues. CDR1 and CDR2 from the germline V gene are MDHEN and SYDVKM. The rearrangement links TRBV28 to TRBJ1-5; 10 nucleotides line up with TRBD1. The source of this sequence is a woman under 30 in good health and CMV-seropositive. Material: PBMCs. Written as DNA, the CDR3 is TGTGCCAGCAGTTTACCGACAGGGGGCCCAAGGGCTCGCCAGCATTTT. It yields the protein CASSLPTGGPRARQHF.